This T cell receptor beta chain was obtained from a study of T-cell reconstitution after alpha-beta-depleted transplantation in children. The library targeted TCRbeta and was prepared with unique molecular identifiers. TCRdb redid the calling of the PCR reads with MiXCR, one entry per CDR3 protein. The repertoire consists of almost 600,000 distinct CDR3 sequences, with 25% to 30% occurring once and the leading ten covering around a third. V was pared by 2 bases and J by 9 bases, with 8 bases between. The CDR3 length is 12 residues. Germline V CDR1 and CDR2: SGHTA, FQGNSA. The TCR originated in a boy younger than two with Wiskott-Aldrich syndrome, due to receive a stem cell transplant. Sequenced here: PBMCs, sampled before TCRalphabeta/CD19-depleted stem cell transplant. The J gene is TRBJ2-1, the V gene TRBV7-2; D remains ambiguous. The CDR3 region is CASSLLRVEQFF. In nucleotides, the CDR3 is TGTGCCAGCAGCTTATTAAGGGTTGAGCAGTTCTTC. The full variable domain, with the rest looked up from reference TRBV7-2 and TRBJ2-1, is GAGVSQSPSNKVTEKGKDVELRCDPISGHTALYWYRQSLGQGLEFLIYFQGNSAPDKSGLPSDRFSAERTGGSVSTLTIQRTQQEDSAVYLCASSLLRVEQFFGPGTRLTVL.